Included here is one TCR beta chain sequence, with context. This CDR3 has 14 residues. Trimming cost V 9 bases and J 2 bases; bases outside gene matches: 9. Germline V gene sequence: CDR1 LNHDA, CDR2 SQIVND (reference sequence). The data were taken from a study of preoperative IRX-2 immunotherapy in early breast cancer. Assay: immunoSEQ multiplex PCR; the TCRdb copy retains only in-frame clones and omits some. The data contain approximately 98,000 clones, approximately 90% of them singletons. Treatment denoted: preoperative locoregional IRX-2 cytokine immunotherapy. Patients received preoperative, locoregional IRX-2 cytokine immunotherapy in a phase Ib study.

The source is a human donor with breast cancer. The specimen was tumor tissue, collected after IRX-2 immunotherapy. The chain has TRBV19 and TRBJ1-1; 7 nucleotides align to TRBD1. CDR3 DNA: TGTGCCAGCTGCCAGGGACAGCAAAACACTGAAGCTTTCTTT. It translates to CASCQGQQNTEAFF. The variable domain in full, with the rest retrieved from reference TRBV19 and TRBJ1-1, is DGGITQSPKYLFRKEGQNVTLSCEQNLNHDAMYWYRQDPGQGLRLIYYSQIVNDFQKGDIAEGYSVSREKKESFPLTVTSAQKNPTAFYLCASCQGQQNTEAFFGQGTRLTVV.